This paragraph covers one T cell receptor (beta chain) sequence. This specimen belongs to a study of shared clonotypes between healthy human individuals. Trimming shortened V by 1 base and J by 6 bases, and 15 bases separated the two germline ends. CDR3 length: 16 residues. Per the germline V gene, CDR1 is SGHVS and CDR2 is FNYEAQ. TCRdb keeps only in-frame clones here, not all; method: immunoSEQ multiplex PCR. This sample has over a million clones, with approximately 72% found just once. The sequence derives from a man aged 18 to 35 in good health. The sequenced sample consisted of memory CD4+ T cells sorted from blood. The subset here: CD45RA-negative fraction. V gene TRBV7-6 combines with J gene TRBJ2-2, with D possibly called TRBD1 or TRBD2 (5 bases each). The chain's CDR3 is CASSLGLGVQSGELFF. The CDR3, as DNA: TGTGCCAGCAGCTTAGGTCTGGGGGTTCAGTCCGGGGAGCTGTTTTTT.